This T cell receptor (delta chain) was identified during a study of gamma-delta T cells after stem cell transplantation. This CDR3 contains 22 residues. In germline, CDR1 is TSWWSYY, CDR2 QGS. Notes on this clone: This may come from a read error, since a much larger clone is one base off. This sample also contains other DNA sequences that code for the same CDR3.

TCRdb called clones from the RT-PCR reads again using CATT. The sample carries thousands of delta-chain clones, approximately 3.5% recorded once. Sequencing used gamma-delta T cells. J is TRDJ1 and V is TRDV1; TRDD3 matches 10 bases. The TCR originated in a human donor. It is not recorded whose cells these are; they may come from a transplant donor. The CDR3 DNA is TGTGCTCTTGGGGAACTAGGAATCTGGTACTGGGGGATGATACGCGGCACCGATAAGCTCATCTTT. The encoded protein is CALGELGIWYWGMIRGTDKLIF.